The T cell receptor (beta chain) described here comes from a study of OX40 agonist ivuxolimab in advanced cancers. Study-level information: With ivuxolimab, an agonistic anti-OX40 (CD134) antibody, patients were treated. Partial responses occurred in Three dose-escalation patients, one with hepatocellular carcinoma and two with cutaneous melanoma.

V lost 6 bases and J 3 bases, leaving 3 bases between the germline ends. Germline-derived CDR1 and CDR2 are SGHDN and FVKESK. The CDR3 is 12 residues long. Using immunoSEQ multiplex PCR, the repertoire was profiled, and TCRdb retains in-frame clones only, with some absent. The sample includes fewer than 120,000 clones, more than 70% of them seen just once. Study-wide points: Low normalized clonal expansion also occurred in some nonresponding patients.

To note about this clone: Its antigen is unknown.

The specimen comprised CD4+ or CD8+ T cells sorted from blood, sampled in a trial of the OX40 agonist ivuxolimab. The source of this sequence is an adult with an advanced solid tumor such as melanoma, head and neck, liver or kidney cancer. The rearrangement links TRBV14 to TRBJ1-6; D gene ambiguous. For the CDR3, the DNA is TGTGCCAGCAGTTTCTATAATTCACCCCTCCACTTT. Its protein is CASSFYNSPLHF.